One and the same sample provided the 29 T cell receptor beta chains below, sequenced in a study of long-term antiretroviral therapy in people with HIV. This was the immunoSEQ v3.0 assay at survey level. Libraries were prepared by immunoSEQ multiplex PCR; TCRdb keeps only in-frame clonotypes and omits some of them. Of about 30,000 clones listed, 87% are singletons. Sample: unsorted PBMCs, taken 2 years after starting antiretroviral therapy. These receptor sequences come from a man aged 50-60 years with HIV.

The CDR3 DNA reads as TGTGCCATCAGTGAGTCGACCTCTGGGGCCAACGTCCTGACTTTC. As protein: CAISESTSGANVLTF. V is TRBV10-3 and J is TRBJ2-6, with D hard to call. Germline V gene lookup returns CDR1 ENHRY and CDR2 SYGVKD. Between the trimmed V and J ends, which lost 0 bases and 0 bases, there was a span of 3 bases. The CDR3 consists of 15 residues.

V gene TRBV2 combines with J gene TRBJ2-5; TRBD2 might be the D (5 bases). Germline assignment: CDR1 SNHLY and CDR2 FYNNEI. V was trimmed by 4 bases and J by 2 bases, leaving 14 bases between them. The CDR3 is 15 amino acids. The DNA of the CDR3 is TGTGCCAGCAGTGGTGGGGAGATCGGGCAAGAGACCCAGTACTTC. Its translation: CASSGGEIGQETQYF. Using reference TRBV2 and TRBJ2-5 for the parts outside the CDR3, the full variable domain is EPEVTQTPSHQVTQMGQEVILRCVPISNHLYFYWYRQILGQKVEFLVSFYNNEISEKSEIFDDQFSVERPDGSNFTLKIRSTKLEDSAMYFCASSGGEIGQETQYFGPGTRLLVL.

The rearrangement joins TRBV7-4 to TRBJ1-5; 12 bases match TRBD1. From germline, CDR1 is SGHVT and CDR2 SQSDAQ. This CDR3 has 17 residues. With V trimmed by 3 bases and J by 7 bases, 10 bases remained unmatched. CDR3 loop: CASSLRDRGHPRQPQHF. The CDR3 DNA reads as TGTGCCAGCAGCTTGAGGGACAGGGGGCATCCTAGACAGCCCCAGCATTTT.

The chain joins TRBV30 to TRBJ1-5; 9 bases are shared with TRBD1. The germline V gene has CDR1 GTSNPN and CDR2 SVGIG (reference sequence). Germline trimming cut 3 bases from V and 6 bases from J; bases unmatched to any gene: 3. The CDR3 is 13 residues long. Here the CDR3 reads CAWSGQGRQPQHF. CDR3 coding DNA: TGTGCCTGGAGCGGACAGGGGCGTCAGCCCCAGCATTTT.

The chain is built from TRBV27 and TRBJ1-1; D perhaps matches TRBD1 (5 bases). Trimming removed 7 bases at V and 4 bases at J, with 19 bases between. CDR3 length: 15 amino acids. The germline V gene encodes CDR1 MNHEY and CDR2 SMNVEV (reference sequence). Here the CDR3 reads CASNPAGGLGTEAFF. CDR3 DNA: TGTGCCAGCAATCCTGCGGGGGGGTTGGGCACTGAAGCTTTCTTT.

The chain recombines TRBV10-3 with TRBJ1-5; D is ambiguous. V was shortened by 1 base and J by 3 bases, with 13 bases between the two germline ends. The CDR3 runs to 16 residues. The germline CDR1 and CDR2 sequences are ENHRY and SYGVKD. The CDR3 DNA sequence: TGTGCCATCAGTGAGTTTACCGGTGGATTCAATCAGCCCCAGCATTTT. This codes for CAISEFTGGFNQPQHF.

V gene TRBV5-6 combines with J gene TRBJ1-1; D call uncertain. The CDR3 runs 12 residues. CDR1 is SGHDT and CDR2 is YYEEEE in the germline V gene. V gave up 1 base and J gave up 3 bases, with 4 bases separating them. The CDR3 spells CASSLRDTEAFF. CDR3 in DNA: TGTGCCAGCAGCTTGAGGGACACTGAAGCTTTCTTT.

The V gene is TRBV13, the J gene TRBJ2-5, with D hard to call. V was clipped by 0 bases and J by 2 bases, with 16 bases between them. The CDR3 extends over 17 amino acids. The germline V gene encodes CDR1 PRHDT and CDR2 FYEKMQ (reference sequence). The CDR3 reads CASSLGLKATLQETQYF. The CDR3 DNA follows: TGTGCCAGCAGCTTAGGCCTAAAGGCTACCTTACAAGAGACCCAGTACTTC.

The chain uses TRBV10-3 and TRBJ2-5, with 10 positions matching TRBD1. CDR1 and CDR2 (germline): ENHRY, SYGVKD. The CDR3 runs to 14 residues. Trimming took 2 bases from V and 5 from J; bases not matched to a gene: 2. In DNA, the CDR3 is TGTGCCATCAGTGAGCCGACAGGGGGCGAGACCCAGTACTTC. This codes for CAISEPTGGETQYF.

CDR3 DNA: TGTGCCAGCAGCTCCTTCGGACGGGACCGGTACTCTGGGGCCAACGTCCTGACTTTC. It codes for CASSSFGRDRYSGANVLTF. The chain is built from TRBV7-2 and TRBJ2-6; D may be TRBD1 or TRBD2 (5 bases each). CDR3 size: 19 residues. V lost 4 bases to trimming and J lost 0 bases, with 19 bases between them. Germline values: CDR1 SGHTA, CDR2 FQGNSA.

This clone was seen once. This sequence joins TRBV7-6 and TRBJ2-1; TRBD1 matches at 7 bases. The J segment lost 0 bases and the V segment lost 4 bases, leaving 6 bases of the junction unmatched. There are 16 residues in the CDR3. CDR1 and CDR2 (germline): SGHVS, FNYEAQ. CDR3 sequence (DNA): TGTGCCAGCAGCTGGACAGGCCCGAGCTCCTACAATGAGCAGTTCTTC. Translation: CASSWTGPSSYNEQFF.

This rearrangement joins TRBV7-8 to TRBJ2-1; possible D gene TRBD1, 5 bases. This CDR3 spans 14 amino acids. V lost 4 bases and J 4 bases, leaving 11 bases between the germline ends. Germline V CDR1 and CDR2: SGHVS, FQNEAQ. In DNA, the CDR3 is TGTGCCAGCAGCTCCTATCGACAGTACAATGAGCAGTTCTTC. As protein: CASSSYRQYNEQFF. The full variable domain, with the rest looked up from reference TRBV7-8 and TRBJ2-1, is GAGVSQSPRYKVAKRGQDVALRCDPISGHVSLFWYQQALGQGPEFLTYFQNEAQLDKSGLPSDRFFAERPEGSVSTLKIQRTQQEDSAVYLCASSSYRQYNEQFFGPGTRLTVL.

This clone was counted once. This rearrangement joins TRBV7-6 to TRBJ2-3; D is perhaps TRBD1 or TRBD2 (5 bases each). Trimming cost V 4 bases and J 6 bases, with 23 bases left between them. Germline V gives CDR1 SGHVS, CDR2 FNYEAQ. The CDR3 is made up of 17 amino acids. CDR3 protein: CASSSYDGASGMDTQYF. The DNA for the CDR3 is TGTGCCAGCAGCTCCTACGACGGGGCATCAGGAATGGATACGCAGTATTTT. The full variable domain, in which reference TRBV7-6 and TRBJ2-3 provide the parts outside the CDR3, is GAGVSQSPRYKVTKRGQDVALRCDPISGHVSLYWYRQALGQGPEFLTYFNYEAQQDKSGLPNDRFSAERPEGSISTLTIQRTEQRDSAMYRCASSSYDGASGMDTQYFGPGTRLTVL.

This chain links TRBV10-3 with TRBJ2-1; possible D gene TRBD1, 5 bases. The CDR3 loop spans 16 amino acids. V was cut by 2 bases and J by 3 bases, with 14 bases left in between. Germline CDR1 and CDR2: ENHRY and SYGVKD. CDR3 coding DNA: TGTGCCATCAGTGAGACCGGACACTTGGACTACAATGAGCAGTTCTTC. Its protein is CAISETGHLDYNEQFF.

The V and J genes are TRBV9 and TRBJ1-2; TRBD1 aligns across 7 bases. The V segment lost 4 bases and the J segment 4 bases; nucleotides outside the gene matches: 4. The CDR3 consists of 13 residues. Germline V gene data show CDR1 as SGDLS and CDR2 as YYNGEE. The CDR3 sequence is CASSTQGGYGYTF. Here the CDR3 DNA reads TGTGCCAGCAGCACCCAGGGGGGCTATGGCTACACCTTC.

The V and J genes are TRBV2 and TRBJ2-5; D is undetermined. Germline-derived CDR1 and CDR2 are SNHLY and FYNNEI. Trimming left V 6 bases short and J 2 bases short, with 10 bases between. The CDR3 spans 13 residues. CDR3 in amino acids: CASRDPLQETQYF. The CDR3 region has the DNA TGTGCCAGCAGGGACCCCCTTCAAGAGACCCAGTACTTC.

The rearrangement links TRBV13 to TRBJ2-1, with D unclear. The CDR3 covers 12 residues. V lost 5 bases, J lost 7 bases, and 9 bases lay in between. Germline values: CDR1 PRHDT, CDR2 FYEKMQ (reference sequence). The chain's CDR3 is CASSLQRNEQFF. CDR3 DNA sequence: TGTGCCAGCAGCCTACAGAGAAATGAGCAGTTCTTC.

This chain connects TRBV28 to TRBJ1-1, with unresolved D. V lost 11 bases and J lost 0, with 10 bases in between. The V gene's germline CDR1 is MDHEN and CDR2 SYDVKM. CDR3 size: 12 residues. DNA of the CDR3: TGTGCCTCTGGGGAGATGAACACTGAAGCTTTCTTT. This gives the protein CASGEMNTEAFF.

There are a few counts of this clone. V is TRBV5-1 and J is TRBJ1-4, with D uncertain. Germline V gene sequence: CDR1 SGHRS, CDR2 YFSETQ. The CDR3 runs to 14 residues. Trimming removed 1 base at V and 3 bases at J, with 7 bases between. DNA of the CDR3: TGCGCCAGCAGCTTGCGATACCCTAATGAAAAACTGTTTTTT. It is translated as CASSLRYPNEKLFF.

This clone has a single count. This chain uses TRBV7-2 with TRBJ2-7; TRBD1 or TRBD2 may be the D gene (5 bases each). The V and J ends lost 1 base and 4 bases respectively, with 11 bases between them. The CDR3 is made up of 14 amino acids. Germline loops: CDR1 SGHTA, CDR2 FQGNSA. Written as DNA, the CDR3 is TGTGCCAGCAGCTTAGACAAGTGGGGGTACGAGCAGTACTTC. Translating gives CASSLDKWGYEQYF.

The chain uses TRBV9 and TRBJ1-1, with D possibly being TRBD1 (5 bases). This CDR3 is 13 amino acids long. V was shortened by 2 bases and J by 5 bases, with 10 bases between the two germline ends. The germline gives CDR1 SGDLS, CDR2 YYNGEE. The DNA for the CDR3 is TGTGCCAGCAGCGTCCAGGGTGAGACTGAAGCTTTCTTT. It specifies CASSVQGETEAFF.

With regard to this clone: Germline is not matched at one junction end, which may reflect a read error. This sequence joins TRBV7-7 and TRBJ2-7; TRBD1 matches 8 bases. Germline assignment: CDR1 SSHAT and CDR2 FNYEAQ (reference sequence). This CDR3 contains 13 residues. CDR3 coding DNA: TGTGCTAGCAGCTACTGGACAGGGTACGAGCAGTACTTC. It is translated as CASSYWTGYEQYF.

The rearrangement joins TRBV19 to TRBJ1-2; perhaps TRBD1 as D (5 bases). Germline CDR1 reads LNHDA; CDR2 reads SQIVND (reference sequence). The CDR3 totals 14 residues. Deletions cut 10 bases from V and 4 bases from J, with 19 bases between. The CDR3 DNA is TGTGCCACTCATCGGGGGGGTCGAGGCTATGGCTACACCTTC. Translation: CATHRGGRGYGYTF.

The chain carries TRBV19 and TRBJ2-2; 8 bases are shared with TRBD1. The trim removed 6 bases at V and 4 bases at J, leaving 10 bases unmatched. This CDR3 is built from 16 residues. From germline, CDR1 is LNHDA and CDR2 SQIVND (reference sequence). CDR3 in amino acids: CASRLRGRAGTGELFF. In nucleotides, the CDR3 is TGTGCCAGTAGGCTCAGGGGGCGCGCAGGCACCGGGGAGCTGTTTTTT. The complete variable domain, with remaining parts taken from reference TRBV19 and TRBJ2-2, reads DGGITQSPKYLFRKEGQNVTLSCEQNLNHDAMYWYRQDPGQGLRLIYYSQIVNDFQKGDIAEGYSVSREKKESFPLTVTSAQKNPTAFYLCASRLRGRAGTGELFFGEGSRLTVL.

CDR3 protein: CASSTGTGELFF. CDR3 DNA: TGTGCCAGTAGTACGGGTACCGGGGAGCTGTTTTTT. The genes are TRBV19 and TRBJ2-2; D unresolved. CDR3 length: 12 residues. Germline V CDR1 and CDR2: LNHDA, SQIVND (reference sequence). V shed 4 bases and J shed 5 bases, with 5 bases lying between them.

This chain connects TRBV28 to TRBJ1-5, with D perhaps matching TRBD1 (6 bases). Trimming left V 3 bases short and J 2 bases short, with 23 bases between. Germline V gives CDR1 MDHEN, CDR2 SYDVKM. The CDR3 is 19 residues long. This CDR3 reads CASSFPGHPTGGGNQPQHF. In DNA form, the CDR3 reads TGTGCCAGCAGTTTCCCGGGACACCCGACCGGAGGGGGCAATCAGCCCCAGCATTTT.

The chain combines TRBV30 with TRBJ2-3; a weak D match, TRBD1 (7 bases). The ends were cut back, 0 bases at V and 6 bases at J, with 16 bases in the middle. This CDR3 region has 15 residues. The germline V gene has CDR1 GTSNPN and CDR2 SVGIG (reference sequence). Here the CDR3 reads CAWSVLGTAGDTQYF. CDR3 nucleotides: TGTGCCTGGAGTGTACTCGGGACAGCGGGCGATACGCAGTATTTT.

The chain joins TRBV30 to TRBJ2-2, with unresolved D. CDR3 length: 13 residues. Trimming took 2 bases from V and 3 from J, leaving 7 bases between them. Germline V lookup: CDR1 GTSNPN, CDR2 SVGIG (reference sequence). As DNA, the CDR3 is TGTGCCTGGAGTACCATTGACACCGGGGAGCTGTTTTTT. The encoded protein is CAWSTIDTGELFF. Full variable domain (rest looked up from reference TRBV30 and TRBJ2-2): SQTIHQWPATLVQPVGSPLSLECTVEGTSNPNLYWYRQAAGRGLQLLFYSVGIGQISSEVPQNLSASRPQDRQFILSSKKLLLSDSGFYLCAWSTIDTGELFFGEGSRLTVL.

The chain couples TRBV7-9 to TRBJ1-1; possibly TRBD1 for D (5 bases). This CDR3 region has 15 residues. V was clipped by 1 base and J by 1 base, with 10 bases between them. The V gene's germline CDR1 is SEHNR and CDR2 FQNEAQ (reference sequence). CDR3 amino acids: CASSLDGARNTEAFF. CDR3 sequence (DNA): TGTGCCAGCAGCTTAGACGGGGCGAGGAACACTGAAGCTTTCTTT.